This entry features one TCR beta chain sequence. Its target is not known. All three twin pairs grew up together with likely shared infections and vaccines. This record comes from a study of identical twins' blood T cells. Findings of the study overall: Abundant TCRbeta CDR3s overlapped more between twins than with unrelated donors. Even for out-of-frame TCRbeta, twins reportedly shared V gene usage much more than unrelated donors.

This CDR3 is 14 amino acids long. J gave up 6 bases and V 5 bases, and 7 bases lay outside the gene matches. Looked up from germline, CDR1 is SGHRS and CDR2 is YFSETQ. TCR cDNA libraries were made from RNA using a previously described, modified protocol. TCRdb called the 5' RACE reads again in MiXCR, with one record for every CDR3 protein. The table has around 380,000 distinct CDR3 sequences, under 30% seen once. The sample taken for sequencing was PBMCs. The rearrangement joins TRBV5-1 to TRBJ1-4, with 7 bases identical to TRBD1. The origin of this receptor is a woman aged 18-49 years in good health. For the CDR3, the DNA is TGCGCCAGCAGTCCCGGGACAGTAGATGAAAAACTGTTTTTT. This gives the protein CASSPGTVDEKLFF. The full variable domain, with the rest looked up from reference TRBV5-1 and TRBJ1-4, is KAGVTQTPRYLIKTRGQQVTLSCSPISGHRSVSWYQQTPGQGLQFLFEYFSETQRNKGNFPGRFSGRQFSNSRSEMNVSTLELGDSALYLCASSPGTVDEKLFFGSGTQLSVL.